This paragraph reports one T cell receptor (beta chain). The V gene's germline CDR1 is MNHEY and CDR2 SMNVEV (reference sequence). Trimming left V 6 bases short and J 5 bases short, with 12 bases between. The CDR3 is 13 amino acids. This sample was taken from a study of cytomegalovirus exposure and HLA in healthy donors. Produced via immunoSEQ multiplex PCR; TCRdb's table is partial and in-frame only. The sample includes roughly 330,000 clones, 87% of them seen just once. Material: PBMCs. The origin of this receptor is a woman younger than 45 in good health and CMV-seropositive. The chain employs TRBV27 and TRBJ2-3, with a weak D call TRBD1 (5 bases). The CDR3 here is CASRRKRGDTQYF. The CDR3 DNA follows: TGTGCCAGCAGACGAAAAAGGGGAGATACGCAGTATTTT.